The 32 T cell receptor beta chains below all came from one sample that was sequenced in a study of CD8+ T cells in alopecia areata (dated by TCRdb to the late 2010s). Interpreted using the paper, the time point label stands for: roughly 26 weeks on oral tofacitinib. This specimen's treatment or condition label, per the study, means: oral pan-JAK inhibitor, 5-10 mg twice daily. The method behind the library was the immunoSEQ multiplex PCR assay. To provide template for TCR sequencing, every sample had RNA extracted and reverse transcribed into cDNA. The clones in this table, taken by TCRdb from immuneACCESS, are in-frame only. Not every clone is retained; where verified, under half of the shortfall comes from an unresolved V gene, and the cause of the rest is unknown. The sample table lists 110,000 or so clones, approximately 55% of them with a count of one. The ten largest clones capture about 3.3% of the sample.

The sequencing here drew on CD4+ T cells sorted from blood, taken at week 24, from a patient treated with tofacitinib. The receptors were gathered from a human donor with alopecia areata.

The V call is TRBV6-5, the J call TRBJ1-2; D is uncertain. The length of the CDR3 is 13 residues. V lost 2 bases and J 2 bases, leaving 6 bases between the germline ends. Per germline, CDR1 MNHEY and CDR2 SVGAGI. CDR3 sequence: CASSYAQNYGYTF. The CDR3 nucleotides read TGTGCCAGCAGTTACGCACAGAACTATGGCTACACCTTC.

The V gene is TRBV29-1, the J gene TRBJ1-6; 8 nucleotides line up with TRBD1. V was pared by 6 bases and J by 8 bases, with 6 bases of the junction left unmatched. Germline V CDR1 and CDR2: SQVTM, ANQGSEA. There are 13 residues in the CDR3. CDR3 DNA: TGCAGCGTAACGGACAGGGAAGATTCACCCCTCCACTTT. Its protein is CSVTDREDSPLHF. Filled out from reference TRBV29-1 and TRBJ1-6, the complete variable domain reads SAVISQKPSRDICQRGTSLTIQCQVDSQVTMMFWYRQQPGQSLTLIATANQGSEATYESGFVIDKFPISRPNLTFSTLTVSNMSPEDSSIYLCSVTDREDSPLHFGNGTRLTVT.

This clone was counted only a few times. This chain uses TRBV4-1 with TRBJ2-5; D possibly corresponds to TRBD2 (5 bases). The CDR3 runs to 16 residues. CDR1 is MGHRA and CDR2 is YSYEKL in the germline V gene. Trimming removed 3 bases at V and 0 bases at J, with 14 bases between. DNA of the CDR3: TGCGCCAGCAGCCACTTTTCTGGGAGCTACCAAGAGACCCAGTACTTC. The encoded protein is CASSHFSGSYQETQYF.

The rearrangement links TRBV27 to TRBJ1-1; D is unclear. CDR3 length equals 14 residues. The germline V and J ends were trimmed by 6 bases and 7 bases, with 18 bases remaining between them. Germline V gives CDR1 MNHEY, CDR2 SMNVEV (reference sequence). Here the CDR3 DNA reads TGTGCCAGCAGCTTCACCGGGGTTGAGGGTGAAGCTTTCTTT. This encodes CASSFTGVEGEAFF.

In its sample, this clone was seen a few times. This sequence joins TRBV2 and TRBJ2-3; TRBD2 matches at 7 bases. Germline values: CDR1 SNHLY, CDR2 FYNNEI. The CDR3 runs 15 residues. V gave up 2 bases and J gave up 1 base; unmatched junction bases: 3. The CDR3 protein is CASSESGTRTDTQYF. Here the CDR3 DNA reads TGTGCCAGCAGTGAAAGCGGGACGCGCACAGATACGCAGTATTTT.

This clone was seen only once. The rearrangement joins TRBV7-2 to TRBJ1-2, with 7 bases matching TRBD1. The length of the CDR3 is 14 residues. The trim removed 5 bases at V and 4 bases at J, leaving 7 bases unmatched. Per the germline V gene, CDR1 is SGHTA and CDR2 is FQGNSA. CDR3 amino acids: CASSTRQGSYGYTF. The CDR3 coding sequence is TGTGCCAGCAGCACCCGACAGGGTAGCTATGGCTACACCTTC.

V gene TRBV7-9 combines with J gene TRBJ2-3; a possible D gene is TRBD2 (6 bases). Between the trimmed V and J ends, which lost 2 bases and 1 base, there was a span of 22 bases. This CDR3 has 19 residues. Germline V gives CDR1 SEHNR, CDR2 FQNEAQ (reference sequence). For the CDR3, the DNA is TGTGCCAGCAGCTTATCGGGCTGGCGGGGATCACTCCGCACAGATACGCAGTATTTT. Protein sequence: CASSLSGWRGSLRTDTQYF. Based on the CDR3 plus reference TRBV7-9 and TRBJ2-3, the full variable domain is DTGVSQNPRHKITKRGQNVTFRCDPISEHNRLYWYRQTLGQGPEFLTYFQNEAQLEKSRLLSDRFSAERPKGSFSTLEIQRTEQGDSAMYLCASSLSGWRGSLRTDTQYFGPGTRLTVL.

J is TRBJ1-1 and V is TRBV5-6, with TRBD1 matching 9 bases. Germline CDR1 SGHDT, CDR2 YYEEEE. This CDR3 contains 16 residues. Trimming cost V 0 bases and J 3 bases; bases outside gene matches: 6. In DNA form, the CDR3 reads TGTGCCAGCAGCTTGGGAGCCGGGACAGGGTACACTGAAGCTTTCTTT. It is translated as CASSLGAGTGYTEAFF.

The rearrangement uses TRBV25-1 and TRBJ2-3, with TRBD2 matching 7 bases. CDR3 length: 14 amino acids. V was clipped by 5 bases and J by 0 bases; unmatched bases: 2. Per the germline V gene, CDR1 is MGHDK and CDR2 is SYGVNS. The CDR3 here is CASSPGGSTDTQYF. As DNA, the CDR3 is TGTGCCAGCAGTCCCGGGGGGAGCACAGATACGCAGTATTTT.

The rearrangement uses TRBV27 and TRBJ2-7; the match to TRBD1 covers 8 bases. Looked up from germline, CDR1 is MNHEY and CDR2 is SMNVEV (reference sequence). There are 12 residues in the CDR3. The J segment lost 6 bases and the V segment lost 9 bases, leaving 7 bases of the junction unmatched. CDR3 bases: TGTGCCAGTAGGACAGGGCCGTTCGAGCAGTACTTC. Translated, it gives CASRTGPFEQYF.

The chain carries TRBV5-8 and TRBJ2-5; unclear D gene. CDR1 SGHTS and CDR2 YDEGEE come from the germline V gene. V was pared by 5 bases and J by 10 bases, with 9 bases between. The CDR3 length is 10 residues. CDR3: CASRLRNQYF. The CDR3, as DNA: TGTGCCAGCAGACTCAGGAACCAGTACTTC.

The gene calls are TRBV10-3 and TRBJ2-3; D is perhaps TRBD2 (7 bases). Trimming left V 4 bases short and J 5 bases short, with 22 bases between. The CDR3 consists of 17 residues. Germline assignment: CDR1 ENHRY and CDR2 SYGVKD. The CDR3 sequence is CAISGSSTGGPRDTQYF. For the CDR3, the DNA is TGTGCCATCAGTGGCTCAAGTACGGGGGGCCCCCGAGATACGCAGTATTTT.

J is TRBJ2-4 and V is TRBV15, with TRBD2 as a possible D gene (6 bases). The CDR3 runs to 13 residues. The germline V gene has CDR1 LNHNV and CDR2 YYDKDF (reference sequence). Trimming left V 3 bases short and J 7 bases short, with 10 bases between. CDR3 nucleotides: TGTGCCACCAGCAGGTCGCGGGACAACATTCAGTACTTC. This gives the protein CATSRSRDNIQYF.

The rearrangement uses TRBV2 and TRBJ2-7, with D perhaps given as TRBD1 or TRBD2 (5 bases each). The V end lost 3 bases, the J end lost 3 bases, and 9 bases lay between the germline ends. Germline CDR1 reads SNHLY; CDR2 reads FYNNEI. The CDR3 consists of 13 residues. The CDR3 bases are TGTGCCAGCAGTGACAGGGAGAACTACGAGCAGTACTTC. This gives the protein CASSDRENYEQYF.

A few counts support this clone. The rearrangement links TRBV11-1 to TRBJ2-5, with 8 bases that match TRBD1. CDR3 size: 17 residues. The germline gives CDR1 SGHAT, CDR2 FQDESV (reference sequence). With V trimmed by 5 bases and J by 0 bases, 11 bases remained unmatched. The CDR3 coding sequence is TGTGCCAGCAGCCATAGACGGACAGGGTCGTACCAAGAGACCCAGTACTTC. It is translated as CASSHRRTGSYQETQYF.

This clone was seen just once. The CDR3 sequence is CASSLGQLDTQYF. The CDR3 nucleotides read TGCGCCAGCAGCCTTGGACAGTTAGATACGCAGTATTTT. This sequence joins TRBV4-3 and TRBJ2-3; D may be TRBD1 (6 bases). V dropped 4 bases and J dropped 5 bases, with 10 bases sitting between them. This CDR3 is built from 13 residues. CDR1 and CDR2 from the germline V gene are LGHNA and YSLEER.

This clone has only one observation. This chain links TRBV7-9 with TRBJ2-6, with 8 bases aligning to TRBD1. The length of the CDR3 is 17 residues. Trimming removed 3 bases from V and 0 bases from J; junction bases left unmatched: 4. CDR1 and CDR2 from the germline V gene are SEHNR and FQNEAQ (reference sequence). In DNA form, the CDR3 reads TGTGCCAGCAGCTTTCTGACAGGGGTCTCTGGGGCCAACGTCCTGACTTTC. Its protein product is CASSFLTGVSGANVLTF.

This chain joins TRBV21-1 and TRBJ2-3; the table's D gene call, TRBD1, was not cross checked with the DNA. TRBV21-1 is a recognized pseudogene. This CDR3 spans 14 amino acids. CDR3: CASSKNRGTDTQYF. The CDR3, as DNA: TGTGCCAGCAGCAAGAACAGGGGGACAGATACGCAGTATTTT.

V and J are TRBV28 and TRBJ2-7, with TRBD1 identical over 7 bases. Per the germline V gene, CDR1 is MDHEN and CDR2 is SYDVKM. The junction had 9 bases not matched to a gene; V was cut back by 4 bases and J by 3 bases. The CDR3 covers 15 residues. CDR3 region: CASSSPPGGNYEQYF. The CDR3 nucleotides read TGTGCCAGCAGTTCCCCCCCAGGGGGAAACTACGAGCAGTACTTC.

The J gene is TRBJ2-5, the V gene TRBV18; D may be TRBD2 (5 bases). Trimming pared 8 bases from V and 4 bases from J, leaving 11 bases between. This CDR3 region has 12 residues. Germline CDR1 and CDR2: KGHSH and LQKENI. The CDR3 DNA reads as TGTGCCAGCAAGAGGGAGATAGAGACCCAGTACTTC. Protein product: CASKREIETQYF.

This clone was detected a few times. V is TRBV10-3 and J is TRBJ2-3; tentative D call: TRBD2 (7 bases). The V gene lost 8 bases and the J gene lost 6 bases, with 24 bases spanning the gap. Germline loops: CDR1 ENHRY, CDR2 SYGVKD. This CDR3 is 16 amino acids long. Written as DNA, the CDR3 is TGTGCCATCGGGGGTTCGAGCGGGACACCTGGGGATACGCAGTATTTT. It specifies CAIGGSSGTPGDTQYF.

The chain uses TRBV7-9 and TRBJ1-6; the match to TRBD1 covers 7 bases. This CDR3 has 15 residues. V lost 6 bases, J lost 6 bases, and 8 bases stayed unmatched. CDR1 is SEHNR, CDR2 FQNEAQ, per germline (reference sequence). Written as DNA, the CDR3 is TGTGCCAGCAGGACGGGACAGACGTTTAATTCACCCCTCCACTTT. This encodes CASRTGQTFNSPLHF. The variable domain in full, completed from reference TRBV7-9 and TRBJ1-6, reads DTGVSQNPRHKITKRGQNVTFRCDPISEHNRLYWYRQTLGQGPEFLTYFQNEAQLEKSRLLSDRFSAERPKGSFSTLEIQRTEQGDSAMYLCASRTGQTFNSPLHFGNGTRLTVT.

This sequence joins TRBV7-2 and TRBJ2-3, with TRBD2 as a possible D gene (6 bases). V lost 1 base, J lost 11 bases, and 13 bases lay in between. This CDR3 contains 13 residues. From germline, CDR1 is SGHTA and CDR2 FQGNSA. The CDR3 DNA reads as TGTGCCAGCAGCTTAGTCGAGACTAGGGGGCAGTATTTT. Translation: CASSLVETRGQYF. Filled out from reference TRBV7-2 and TRBJ2-3, the complete variable domain reads GAGVSQSPSNKVTEKGKDVELRCDPISGHTALYWYRQSLGQGLEFLIYFQGNSAPDKSGLPSDRFSAERTGGSVSTLTIQRTQQEDSAVYLCASSLVETRGQYFGPGTRLTVL.

The V gene is TRBV29-1, the J gene TRBJ2-7; D tentatively fits TRBD1 or TRBD2 (7 bases each). CDR3 size: 18 residues. V was shortened by 1 base and J by 3 bases, with 25 bases between the two germline ends. CDR1 is SQVTM, CDR2 ANQGSEA, per germline. The CDR3, as DNA: TGCAGCGTTGAAGCGTTGGGAACTAGCGCAGGGGGGTTCTACGAGCAGTACTTC. This encodes CSVEALGTSAGGFYEQYF.

This clone was observed a few times. CDR3 region: CASSEGDTQYF. The CDR3 DNA follows: TGTGCCAGCAGTGAAGGAGATACGCAGTATTTT. V usage is TRBV2 and J usage is TRBJ2-3; unclear D gene. Germline CDR1 is SNHLY and CDR2 is FYNNEI. Trimming left V 1 base short and J 5 bases short, with 1 base between. The CDR3 totals 11 residues.

This clone was seen more than once but under ten times. The genes are TRBV23-1 and TRBJ2-5; TRBD1 might be the D (5 bases). The DNA end is more similar to TRBJ2-7, so the J call may be wrong. TRBV23-1 is recorded as an ORF, its role being uncertain. The CDR3 has 16 residues. The CDR3, as DNA: TGCGCCAGCAGTCAAGCCAGGCGCAGGGAAGGATACGAGCAGTACTTC. This sequence encodes CASSQARRREGYEQYF.

The chain is built from TRBV7-9 and TRBJ1-6, with 7 bases that match TRBD1. Germline V gene lookup returns CDR1 SEHNR and CDR2 FQNEAQ (reference sequence). This CDR3 is built from 15 residues. The junction had 6 bases not matched to a gene; V was cut back by 3 bases and J by 7 bases. CDR3 in amino acids: CASSLSGQPNSPLHF. In nucleotides, the CDR3 is TGTGCCAGCAGCTTGTCGGGACAGCCCAATTCACCCCTCCACTTT.

The rearrangement links TRBV27 to TRBJ2-3; a possible D gene is TRBD2 (6 bases). The CDR3 is 13 amino acids. Germline V CDR1 and CDR2: MNHEY, SMNVEV (reference sequence). V lost 6 bases and J 10 bases, leaving 17 bases between the germline ends. The CDR3 protein is CASSPRAGRAQYF. As DNA, the CDR3 is TGTGCCAGCAGCCCTCGGGCGGGACGGGCGCAGTATTTT.

The chain recombines TRBV30 with TRBJ1-1; D uncertain. The CDR3 length is 12 residues. Trimming stripped 0 bases from V and 10 bases from J, with 12 bases between. The germline V gene encodes CDR1 GTSNPN and CDR2 SVGIG (reference sequence). CDR3 coding DNA: TGTGCCTGGAGTGTACGGCAACCCGGAGCTTTCTTT. Protein sequence: CAWSVRQPGAFF.

This CDR3 reads CASRQTVSTNEKLFF. CDR3 nucleotide sequence: TGTGCCAGCAGACAAACAGTTTCAACTAATGAAAAACTGTTTTTT. This chain connects TRBV2 to TRBJ1-4; D is unresolved. The CDR3 is 15 residues long. Looked up from germline, CDR1 is SNHLY and CDR2 is FYNNEI. The V gene lost 6 bases and the J gene lost 0 bases, with 11 bases spanning the gap.

The chain is built from TRBV10-3 and TRBJ2-1; no firm D call. Germline loops: CDR1 ENHRY, CDR2 SYGVKD. The length of the CDR3 is 11 residues. V lost 4 bases and J 10 bases, leaving 8 bases between the germline ends. DNA of the CDR3: TGTGCCATCAGTGCCGCGCAAGAGCAGTTCTTC. Translation: CAISAAQEQFF.

In nucleotides, the CDR3 is TGTGCCAGCAGCCAAGACGCGACAGATAATTCACCCCTCCACTTT. Amino acids: CASSQDATDNSPLHF. The gene calls are TRBV4-2 and TRBJ1-6, with D tentatively TRBD1 (5 bases). CDR3 length: 15 amino acids. The germline V gene encodes CDR1 LGHNA and CDR2 YNFKEQ. The germline V and J ends were trimmed by 0 bases and 5 bases, with 8 bases remaining between them.